This is a list of T cell receptor beta chains from one sample in a study of molecular identifiers for immune sequencing clone quantification. Using its own MiXCR run on the PCR reads, TCRdb lists one record per CDR3 protein. The top ten hold under 0.95% of the sample, which has about 640,000 distinct CDR3 sequences, about 20% seen once. The sequenced sample consisted of naive CD8+ T cells from blood, with Jurkat cell RNA spiked in. The receptors were sampled from a human donor in good health. Some libraries in this study had Jurkat cell RNA spiked in. The CDR3 runs from the conserved cysteine through the conserved F or W. D genes are given only for firm matches. Rows may omit the clone size; those that give it use once, few, many or a size class.

v_call	d_call	j_call	clone_size	cdr3_aa	cdr3_nt
TRBV6-2/TRBV6-3	TRBD1	TRBJ2-5	many	CASSYSMTEGARIFETQYF	TGTGCCAGCAGTTACTCGATGACAGAGGGGGCGCGAATATTCGAGACCCAGTACTTC
TRBV19	.	TRBJ1-5	many	CASNTGTPNQPQHF	TGTGCCAGTAACACCGGGACACCCAATCAGCCCCAGCATTTT
TRBV9	.	TRBJ2-1	.	CTSSAATINEQFF	TGTACCAGCAGCGCCGCGACAATCAATGAGCAGTTCTTC
TRBV11-3	TRBD1	TRBJ1-1	.	CASSPKGTDQPGTEAFF	TGTGCCAGCAGCCCAAAGGGGACAGACCAACCGGGCACTGAAGCTTTCTTT
TRBV4-3	TRBD2	TRBJ2-2	.	CASSQDYRLAGGSGELFF	TGCGCCAGCAGCCAAGATTACCGCCTAGCGGGAGGTTCCGGGGAGCTGTTTTTT
TRBV4-3	TRBD2	TRBJ2-3	many	CASSQDGVAGGRGVDTQYF	TGCGCCAGCAGCCAAGATGGGGTAGCGGGGGGCCGCGGTGTAGATACGCAGTATTTT
TRBV6-2/TRBV6-3	.	TRBJ2-1	many	CASSYSTGLSSYNEQFF	TGTGCCAGCAGTTACTCAACGGGATTAAGCTCCTACAATGAGCAGTTCTTC
TRBV20-1	.	TRBJ2-7	.	CSAEDKHGTTYEQYF	TGCAGTGCTGAAGACAAACACGGGACGACCTACGAGCAGTACTTC
TRBV29-1	.	TRBJ2-1	many	CSVPGLYNEQFF	TGCAGCGTCCCGGGCCTGTACAATGAGCAGTTCTTC
TRBV5-6	.	TRBJ1-4	.	CASSLGRDVIF	TGTGCCAGCAGCTTGGGCAGGGACGTGATTTTT
TRBV3-1	.	TRBJ2-3	.	CASSHRLQPHTDTQYF	TGTGCCAGCAGCCACCGACTCCAACCTCACACAGATACGCAGTATTTT
TRBV4-3	.	TRBJ2-5	many	CASSQDVAGDLETQYF	TGCGCCAGCAGCCAAGATGTCGCAGGGGATCTCGAGACCCAGTACTTC
TRBV12-3/TRBV12-4	.	TRBJ1-1	few	CASSSLMSVNTEAFF	TGTGCCAGCAGCTCCCTAATGAGTGTGAACACTGAAGCTTTCTTT
TRBV2	TRBD2	TRBJ2-7	.	CASSGTSGMGEQYF	TGTGCCAGCAGTGGGACTAGCGGGATGGGGGAGCAGTACTTC
TRBV12-3/TRBV12-4	.	TRBJ2-7	few	CASSQDSSSYEQYF	TGTGCCAGCAGTCAGGACAGTAGTTCCTACGAGCAGTACTTC